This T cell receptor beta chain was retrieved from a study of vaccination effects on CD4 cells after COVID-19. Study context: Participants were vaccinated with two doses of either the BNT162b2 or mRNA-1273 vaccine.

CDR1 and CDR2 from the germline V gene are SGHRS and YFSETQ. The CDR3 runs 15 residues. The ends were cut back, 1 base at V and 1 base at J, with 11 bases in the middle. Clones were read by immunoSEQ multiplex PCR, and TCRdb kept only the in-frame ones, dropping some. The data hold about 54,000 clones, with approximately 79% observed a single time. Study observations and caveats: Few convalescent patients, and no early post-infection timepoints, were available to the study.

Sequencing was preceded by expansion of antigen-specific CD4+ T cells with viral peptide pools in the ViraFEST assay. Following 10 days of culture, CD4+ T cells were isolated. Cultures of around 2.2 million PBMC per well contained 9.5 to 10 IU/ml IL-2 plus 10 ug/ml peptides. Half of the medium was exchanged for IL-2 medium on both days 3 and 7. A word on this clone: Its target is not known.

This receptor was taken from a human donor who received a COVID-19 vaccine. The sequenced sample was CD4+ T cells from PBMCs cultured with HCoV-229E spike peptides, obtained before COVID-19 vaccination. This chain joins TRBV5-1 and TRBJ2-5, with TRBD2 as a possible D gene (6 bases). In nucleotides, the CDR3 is TGCGCCAGCAGCTTGAGACGGGGGAGCCAAGAGACCCAGTACTTC. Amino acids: CASSLRRGSQETQYF.